The 27 T cell receptor beta chains below come from one sample, sequenced in a study of beta chain features in type 1 diabetes. Overall study results and limits: In every one of the four CD4+ subsets, TCRB CDR3s were moderately but significantly shorter in Type 1 diabetes patients.

Expressed TCRB transcripts were sequenced because the entire RNA isolate underwent reverse transcription. Assay used: immunoSEQ multiplex PCR; TCRdb lists only in-frame clones, some missing. Of 500,000 to 850,000 clones listed, about 14% are singletons. No antigen is known for these receptors. The sample comprised naive CD4+ T cells from blood. Every receptor here comes from a man aged 18-30 years with type 1 diabetes.

This sequence joins TRBV5-1 and TRBJ2-7; 9 bases line up with TRBD1. CDR3 length equals 13 residues. Germline V gene lookup returns CDR1 SGHRS and CDR2 YFSETQ. After removal of 4 bases from V and 6 bases from J, the junction contained 5 bases not matched to a gene. DNA for the CDR3: TGCGCCAGCAGCGCCGGGACAGGGAGCGAGCAGTACTTC. Residues: CASSAGTGSEQYF.

This chain connects TRBV2 to TRBJ2-1, with a weak D call TRBD2 (5 bases). Trimming stripped 1 base from V and 14 bases from J, with 12 bases between. This CDR3 region has 12 residues. Germline V gene sequence: CDR1 SNHLY, CDR2 FYNNEI. The CDR3 here is CASSEGTPYEFF. CDR3 nucleotides: TGTGCCAGCAGTGAAGGGACTCCTTACGAGTTCTTC. Full variable domain (remainder filled in from reference TRBV2 and TRBJ2-1): EPEVTQTPSHQVTQMGQEVILRCVPISNHLYFYWYRQILGQKVEFLVSFYNNEISEKSEIFDDQFSVERPDGSNFTLKIRSTKLEDSAMYFCASSEGTPYEFFGPGTRLTVL.

The V call is TRBV20-1, the J call TRBJ1-4, with D hard to call. The V and J ends lost 7 bases and 3 bases respectively, with 6 bases between them. This CDR3 is 11 amino acids long. The V gene's germline CDR1 is DFQATT and CDR2 SNEGSKA (reference sequence). CDR3 sequence reads: CSGQSNEKLFF. The DNA for the CDR3 is TGCAGTGGGCAGTCTAATGAAAAACTGTTTTTT.

This clone appeared a few times. The J gene is TRBJ1-1, the V gene TRBV9; TRBD1 matches at 7 bases. Germline V gene lookup returns CDR1 SGDLS and CDR2 YYNGEE. This CDR3 is built from 15 residues. V lost 4 bases, J lost 4 bases, and 10 bases stayed unmatched. CDR3 loop: CASSNRQGEGTEAFF. The CDR3 DNA follows: TGTGCCAGCAGCAACCGACAGGGTGAGGGCACTGAAGCTTTCTTT. The entire variable domain, with the rest obtained from reference TRBV9 and TRBJ1-1, is as follows: DSGVTQTPKHLITATGQRVTLRCSPRSGDLSVYWYQQSLDQGLQFLIQYYNGEERAKGNILERFSAQQFPDLHSELNLSSLELGDSALYFCASSNRQGEGTEAFFGQGTRLTVV.

The rearrangement uses TRBV12-2 and TRBJ2-5; the D call TRBD2 from the table was never checked on the DNA. TRBV12-2 is marked as a pseudogene. CDR3 length equals 15 residues. CDR3: CASRFGLAGVETQYF. DNA for the CDR3: TGTGCAAGTCGCTTCGGACTAGCGGGGGTTGAGACCCAGTACTTC.

This clone has a handful of counts. Here the CDR3 reads CASSVVGSAREETQYF. In DNA form, the CDR3 reads TGTGCCAGCAGCGTAGTTGGGTCTGCCCGGGAGGAGACCCAGTACTTC. The gene calls are TRBV9 and TRBJ2-5, with TRBD2 as a possible D gene (6 bases). Trimming pared 0 bases from V and 5 bases from J, leaving 17 bases between. The CDR3 totals 16 residues. Germline CDR1 SGDLS, CDR2 YYNGEE. Filled out from reference TRBV9 and TRBJ2-5, the complete variable domain reads DSGVTQTPKHLITATGQRVTLRCSPRSGDLSVYWYQQSLDQGLQFLIQYYNGEERAKGNILERFSAQQFPDLHSELNLSSLELGDSALYFCASSVVGSAREETQYFGPGTRLLVL.

This clone was observed a handful of times. The rearrangement links TRBV20-1 to TRBJ2-7; possibly TRBD2 for D (5 bases). This CDR3 is built from 11 residues. Germline CDR1 reads DFQATT; CDR2 reads SNEGSKA (reference sequence). The V end was cut by 7 bases, the J end by 5 bases, with 12 bases between. The CDR3 DNA reads TGCAGTGTTGGTTCGGGGAACGAGCAGTACTTC. Translating gives CSVGSGNEQYF.

This clone turned up a few times. This chain connects TRBV9 to TRBJ2-3, with TRBD2 matching 7 bases. CDR3 size: 18 residues. With V trimmed by 2 bases and J by 0 bases, 12 bases remained unmatched. Germline values: CDR1 SGDLS, CDR2 YYNGEE. CDR3 in DNA: TGTGCCAGCAGCGTTGCCGCCACAGCGGGAACTAGCACAGATACGCAGTATTTT. Protein sequence: CASSVAATAGTSTDTQYF.

The table lists this clone with a few counts. This sequence joins TRBV7-2 and TRBJ1-1; D remains ambiguous. The CDR3 contains 14 residues. Germline V gene data show CDR1 as SGHTA and CDR2 as FQGNSA. Trimming took 1 base from V and 5 from J, leaving 11 bases between them. The CDR3 nucleotides read TGTGCCAGCAGCTTAGGTGCGATTTCGACTGAAGCTTTCTTT. As protein: CASSLGAISTEAFF. The entire variable domain, with the rest obtained from reference TRBV7-2 and TRBJ1-1, is as follows: GAGVSQSPSNKVTEKGKDVELRCDPISGHTALYWYRQSLGQGLEFLIYFQGNSAPDKSGLPSDRFSAERTGGSVSTLTIQRTQQEDSAVYLCASSLGAISTEAFFGQGTRLTVV.

This clone was seen a handful of times. The rearrangement uses TRBV30 and TRBJ2-7; the D gene could be TRBD1 or TRBD2 (5 bases each). This CDR3 comprises 12 residues. V lost 6 bases, J lost 6 bases, and 15 bases lay in between. Germline V gene sequence: CDR1 GTSNPN, CDR2 SVGIG (reference sequence). The CDR3 loop reads CACGAGMPEQYF. Written as DNA, the CDR3 is TGTGCCTGCGGGGCAGGGATGCCCGAGCAGTACTTC.

The V and J genes are TRBV7-2 and TRBJ2-7; D unresolved. The ends were cut back, 3 bases at V and 6 bases at J, with 6 bases in the middle. Germline CDR1 SGHTA, CDR2 FQGNSA. CDR3 length equals 11 residues. In DNA, the CDR3 is TGTGCCAGCAGCTTTAGTCGCGAGCAGTACTTC. Its translation is CASSFSREQYF.

The CDR3 loop is CASSVFSGPQETQYF. In DNA form, the CDR3 reads TGTGCCAGCAGCGTATTCTCCGGTCCCCAGGAGACCCAGTACTTC. The J gene is TRBJ2-5, the V gene TRBV9; D not certain. Trimming removed 1 base from V and 5 bases from J, with 15 bases in between. This CDR3 spans 15 amino acids. Germline lookup yields CDR1 SGDLS and CDR2 YYNGEE.

With regard to this clone: Additional DNA sequences in this sample encode the identical CDR3. V is TRBV5-4 and J is TRBJ1-1; D uncertain. Trimming pared 0 bases from V and 1 base from J, leaving 7 bases between. There are 14 residues in the CDR3. From germline, CDR1 is SGHNT and CDR2 YYREEE (reference sequence). CDR3 loop: CASSLGRENTEAFF. The DNA for the CDR3 is TGTGCCAGCAGCTTGGGGAGAGAGAACACTGAAGCTTTCTTT. The variable domain in full, completed from reference TRBV5-4 and TRBJ1-1, reads ETGVTQSPTHLIKTRGQQVTLRCSSQSGHNTVSWYQQALGQGPQFIFQYYREEENGRGNFPPRFSGLQFPNYSSELNVNALELDDSALYLCASSLGRENTEAFFGQGTRLTVV.

This clone turned up a few times. The V gene is TRBV6-5, the J gene TRBJ2-3; a weak D match, TRBD1 (7 bases). Germline CDR1 reads MNHEY; CDR2 reads SVGAGI. The CDR3 spans 13 residues. The V gene lost 8 bases and the J gene lost 4 bases, with 13 bases spanning the gap. CDR3 bases: TGTGCCAGCGGGACCAGGGGGGCAGATACGCAGTATTTT. It is translated as CASGTRGADTQYF.

The chain joins TRBV11-2 to TRBJ2-2; no clear D. Trimming took 5 bases from V and 3 from J, leaving 10 bases between them. The CDR3 covers 14 residues. The germline V gene has CDR1 SGHAT and CDR2 FQNNGV. DNA of the CDR3: TGTGCCAGCAGCGGTGTCGCCTACACCGGGGAGCTGTTTTTT. It translates to CASSGVAYTGELFF.

The table lists this clone with a few counts. V is TRBV27 and J is TRBJ2-4, with 9 bases identical to TRBD2. V was pared by 3 bases and J by 0 bases, with 6 bases of the junction left unmatched. Germline V lookup: CDR1 MNHEY, CDR2 SMNVEV (reference sequence). The CDR3 runs to 17 residues. DNA of the CDR3: TGTGCCAGCAGTTTCTCCGGGACTAGCAAAGCCAAAAACATTCAGTACTTC. This codes for CASSFSGTSKAKNIQYF.

This chain joins TRBV10-3 and TRBJ1-2; D not certain. Germline V gene sequence: CDR1 ENHRY, CDR2 SYGVKD. The V and J ends lost 8 bases and 0 bases respectively, with 13 bases between them. The CDR3 sequence is 14 residues long. This CDR3 reads CAIDDPLTNYGYTF. CDR3 DNA: TGTGCCATCGACGACCCATTGACTAACTATGGCTACACCTTC.

This clone was seen more than once but under ten times. The chain combines TRBV7-9 with TRBJ2-6; TRBD2 might be the D (6 bases). The CDR3 covers 18 residues. Germline V lookup: CDR1 SEHNR, CDR2 FQNEAQ (reference sequence). V lost 7 bases and J lost 0, with 19 bases in between. The CDR3 spells CASISNGTSVSGANVLTF. The CDR3 DNA follows: TGTGCCAGCATCTCAAACGGGACTTCGGTCTCTGGGGCCAACGTCCTGACTTTC.

This clone was observed a handful of times. The V gene is TRBV4-3, the J gene TRBJ1-2; D is unresolved. Between the trimmed V and J ends, which lost 0 bases and 4 bases, there was a span of 9 bases. Germline assignment: CDR1 LGHNA and CDR2 YSLEER. The CDR3 is made up of 14 amino acids. The CDR3 loop is CASSQDMGSYGYTF. As DNA, the CDR3 is TGCGCCAGCAGCCAAGATATGGGCAGCTATGGCTACACCTTC.

This clone has a handful of counts. Its ends do not fully match the called genes, so a read error is possible. The DNA for the CDR3 is TGTGCCAGCAATGAACGGACAGGGGCCAATGAGCAGTTCTTC. This translates into CASNERTGANEQFF. The rearrangement joins TRBV2 to TRBJ2-1, with TRBD1 matching over 9 bases. CDR3 length: 14 residues. From germline, CDR1 is SNHLY and CDR2 FYNNEI.

The chain uses TRBV6-6 and TRBJ1-3; no clear D gene. Germline lookup yields CDR1 MNHNY and CDR2 SVGAGI (reference sequence). There are 16 residues in the CDR3. Between the trimmed V and J ends, which lost 2 bases and 0 bases, there was a span of 11 bases. CDR3 region: CASSYTASLSGNTIYF. The CDR3 DNA is TGTGCCAGCAGTTACACGGCCAGCCTCTCTGGAAACACCATATATTTT.

This clone was counted between two and nine times. The chain has TRBV4-1 and TRBJ2-7; 9 bases agree with TRBD2. Trimming at V came to 1 base and at J to 7 bases, leaving 8 bases not matched to a gene. Germline CDR1 is MGHRA and CDR2 is YSYEKL. The length of the CDR3 is 15 residues. The CDR3: CASSQGPSGTGEQYF. Written as DNA, the CDR3 is TGCGCCAGCAGCCAAGGTCCTAGCGGGACTGGTGAGCAGTACTTC.

The chain uses TRBV6-5 and TRBJ2-5, with D perhaps matching TRBD1 (6 bases). This CDR3 is built from 13 residues. The V gene's germline CDR1 is MNHEY and CDR2 SVGAGI. V lost 2 bases and J 3 bases, leaving 7 bases between the germline ends. The CDR3 coding sequence is TGTGCCAGCAGTTACGGGACAAAAGAGACCCAGTACTTC. Protein product: CASSYGTKETQYF.

This clone was picked up a small number of times. The gene calls are TRBV4-3 and TRBJ2-6; no clear D. The CDR3 runs 16 residues. Trimming shortened V by 1 base and J by 4 bases, and 11 bases separated the two germline ends. Per the germline V gene, CDR1 is LGHNA and CDR2 is YSLEER. The CDR3 protein is CASSQVLTVGANVLTF. CDR3 DNA sequence: TGCGCCAGCAGCCAAGTCCTCACCGTAGGGGCCAACGTCCTGACTTTC.

This clone was observed a handful of times. The gene calls are TRBV6-1 and TRBJ1-2; D remains ambiguous. The V end was cut by 6 bases, the J end by 8 bases, with 13 bases between. There are 12 residues in the CDR3. Germline loops: CDR1 MNHNS, CDR2 SASEGT. CDR3 bases: TGTGCCAGCAGACTGGTCACGGAGGGCTACACCTTC. This sequence encodes CASRLVTEGYTF.

Only a few counts were recorded for this clone. The gene calls are TRBV28 and TRBJ2-1, with TRBD2 as a possible D gene (5 bases). Per germline, CDR1 MDHEN and CDR2 SYDVKM. The CDR3 loop spans 11 amino acids. V was cut by 11 bases and J by 1 base, with 6 bases left in between. Here the CDR3 reads CAGGSYNEQFF. The CDR3 DNA is TGTGCCGGCGGGTCCTACAATGAGCAGTTCTTC. The full variable domain, completed using reference TRBV28 and TRBJ2-1, is DVKVTQSSRYLVKRTGEKVFLECVQDMDHENMFWYRQDPGLGLRLIYFSYDVKMKEKGDIPEGYSVSREKKERFSLILESASTNQTSMYLCAGGSYNEQFFGPGTRLTVL.

This clone came up a few times. J is TRBJ2-5 and V is TRBV7-9; TRBD1 aligns across 8 bases. J gave up 4 bases and V 5 bases, and 9 bases lay outside the gene matches. Germline CDR1 is SEHNR and CDR2 is FQNEAQ (reference sequence). This CDR3 has 15 residues. The CDR3 DNA reads as TGTGCCAGCAGCCCACAGGGGGTAGGTGGAGAGACCCAGTACTTC. As protein: CASSPQGVGGETQYF.